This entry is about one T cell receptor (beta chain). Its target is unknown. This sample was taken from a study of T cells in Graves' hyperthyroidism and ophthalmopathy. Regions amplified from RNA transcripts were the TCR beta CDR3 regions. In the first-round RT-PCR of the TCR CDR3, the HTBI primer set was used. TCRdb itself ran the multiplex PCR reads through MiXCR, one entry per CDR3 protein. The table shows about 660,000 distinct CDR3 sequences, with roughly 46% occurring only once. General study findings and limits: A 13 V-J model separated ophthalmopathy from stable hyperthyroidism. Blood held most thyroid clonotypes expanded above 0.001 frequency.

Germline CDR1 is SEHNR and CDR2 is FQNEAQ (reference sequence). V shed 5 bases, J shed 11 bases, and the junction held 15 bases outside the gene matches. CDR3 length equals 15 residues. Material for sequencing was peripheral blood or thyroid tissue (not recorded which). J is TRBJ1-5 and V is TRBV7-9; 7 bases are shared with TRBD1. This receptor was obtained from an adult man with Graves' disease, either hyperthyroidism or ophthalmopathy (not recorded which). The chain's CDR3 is CASSQPTGPIVAQHF. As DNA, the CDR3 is TGTGCCAGCAGCCAACCGACAGGGCCGATTGTGGCCCAGCATTTT.